One T cell receptor (beta chain) is described in this entry. V gave up 7 bases and J gave up 5 bases, with 17 bases separating them. The CDR3 sequence is 14 residues long. Germline V lookup: CDR1 SEHNR, CDR2 FQNEAQ (reference sequence). This specimen comes from a study of blood T cell repertoires in COVID-19. Clones were read by immunoSEQ multiplex PCR, and TCRdb kept only the in-frame ones, dropping some. Counted here are about 190,000 clones, around 85% occurring once; the ten biggest clones make up around 1.1%. The V and J genes are TRBV7-9 and TRBJ2-5; a weak D match, TRBD2 (6 bases). The sequencing sample was made of peripheral blood. This receptor was obtained from a man aged 25 to 40 with acute or convalescent COVID-19. The CDR3 spells CASTSRGNIETQYF. The CDR3 nucleotides are TGTGCCAGCACCTCCCGGGGGAATATTGAGACCCAGTACTTC.